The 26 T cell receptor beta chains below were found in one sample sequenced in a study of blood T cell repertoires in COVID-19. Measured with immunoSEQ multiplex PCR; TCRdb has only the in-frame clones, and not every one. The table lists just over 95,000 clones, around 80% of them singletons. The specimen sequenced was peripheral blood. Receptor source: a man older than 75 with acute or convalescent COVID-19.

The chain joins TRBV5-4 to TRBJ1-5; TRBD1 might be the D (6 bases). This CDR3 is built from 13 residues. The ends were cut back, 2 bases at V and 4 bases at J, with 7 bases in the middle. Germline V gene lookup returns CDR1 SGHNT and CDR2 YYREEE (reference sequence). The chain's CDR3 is CASSFQGNQPQHF. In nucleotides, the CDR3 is TGTGCCAGCAGCTTTCAGGGGAATCAGCCCCAGCATTTT.

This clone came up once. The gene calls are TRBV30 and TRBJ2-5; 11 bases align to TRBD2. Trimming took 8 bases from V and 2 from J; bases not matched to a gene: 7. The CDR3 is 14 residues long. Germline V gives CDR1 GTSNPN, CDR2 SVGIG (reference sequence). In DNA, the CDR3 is TGTGCCGGTTCAATAGCGGGGGGGCAAGAGACCCAGTACTTC. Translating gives CAGSIAGGQETQYF.

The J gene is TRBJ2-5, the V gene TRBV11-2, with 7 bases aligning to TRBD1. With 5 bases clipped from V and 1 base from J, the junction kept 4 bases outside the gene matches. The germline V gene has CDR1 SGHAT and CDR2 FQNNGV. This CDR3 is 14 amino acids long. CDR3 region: CASSPNRGQETQYF. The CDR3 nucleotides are TGTGCCAGCAGCCCGAACAGGGGCCAAGAGACCCAGTACTTC.

The CDR3 loop reads CASSQTGSETQYF. DNA for the CDR3: TGTGCCAGTAGCCAAACAGGGAGCGAGACCCAGTACTTC. The chain carries TRBV19 and TRBJ2-5; perhaps TRBD1 as D (6 bases). Deletions cut 6 bases from V and 5 bases from J, with 13 bases between. Germline V gives CDR1 LNHDA, CDR2 SQIVND (reference sequence). The length of the CDR3 is 13 residues.

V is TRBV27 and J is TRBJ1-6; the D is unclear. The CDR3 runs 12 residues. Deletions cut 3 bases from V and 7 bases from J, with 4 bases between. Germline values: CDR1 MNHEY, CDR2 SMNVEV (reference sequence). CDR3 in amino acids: CASSFQNSPLHF. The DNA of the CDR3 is TGTGCCAGCAGTTTCCAGAATTCACCCCTCCACTTT.

CDR3 sequence reads: CASSPGVFGQPQHF. DNA for the CDR3: TGTGCCAGCAGCCCCGGGGTTTTCGGGCAGCCCCAGCATTTT. The chain joins TRBV5-5 to TRBJ1-5; D is uncertain. The ends were cut back, 4 bases at V and 7 bases at J, with 15 bases in the middle. From germline, CDR1 is SGHKS and CDR2 YYEKEE (reference sequence). This CDR3 spans 14 amino acids.

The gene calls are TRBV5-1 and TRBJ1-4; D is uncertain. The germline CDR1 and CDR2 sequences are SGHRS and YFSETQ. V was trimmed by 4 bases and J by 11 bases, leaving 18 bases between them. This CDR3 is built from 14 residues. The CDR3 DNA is TGCGCCAGCAGCGTCGAAGGAGCCCCCGGGAAACTGTTTTTT. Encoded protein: CASSVEGAPGKLFF. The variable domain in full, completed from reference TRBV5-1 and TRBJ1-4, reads KAGVTQTPRYLIKTRGQQVTLSCSPISGHRSVSWYQQTPGQGLQFLFEYFSETQRNKGNFPGRFSGRQFSNSRSEMNVSTLELGDSALYLCASSVEGAPGKLFFGSGTQLSVL.

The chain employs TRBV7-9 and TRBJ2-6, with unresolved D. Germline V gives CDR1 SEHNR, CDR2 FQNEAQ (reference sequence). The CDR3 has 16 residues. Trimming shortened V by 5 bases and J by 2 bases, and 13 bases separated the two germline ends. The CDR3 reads CASSATPPTGANVLTF. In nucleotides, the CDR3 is TGTGCCAGCAGCGCCACACCACCGACTGGGGCCAACGTCCTGACTTTC. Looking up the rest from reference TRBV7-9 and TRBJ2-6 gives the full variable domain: DTGVSQNPRHKITKRGQNVTFRCDPISEHNRLYWYRQTLGQGPEFLTYFQNEAQLEKSRLLSDRFSAERPKGSFSTLEIQRTEQGDSAMYLCASSATPPTGANVLTFGAGSRLTVL.

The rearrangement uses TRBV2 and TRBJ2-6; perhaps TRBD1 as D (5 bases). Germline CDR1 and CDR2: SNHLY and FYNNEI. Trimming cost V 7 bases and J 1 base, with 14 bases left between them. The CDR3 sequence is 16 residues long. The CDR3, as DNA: TGTGCCAGCACTCCCTTTGCAGGGTCTGGGGCCAACGTCCTGACTTTC. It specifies CASTPFAGSGANVLTF. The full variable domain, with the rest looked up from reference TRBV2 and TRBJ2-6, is EPEVTQTPSHQVTQMGQEVILRCVPISNHLYFYWYRQILGQKVEFLVSFYNNEISEKSEIFDDQFSVERPDGSNFTLKIRSTKLEDSAMYFCASTPFAGSGANVLTFGAGSRLTVL.

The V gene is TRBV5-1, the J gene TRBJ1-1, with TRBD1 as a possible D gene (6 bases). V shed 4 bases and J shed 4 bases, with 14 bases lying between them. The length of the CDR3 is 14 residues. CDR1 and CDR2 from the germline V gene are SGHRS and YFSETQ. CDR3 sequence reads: CASSRGQTSTEAFF. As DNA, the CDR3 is TGCGCCAGCAGCCGCGGACAGACTTCCACTGAAGCTTTCTTT.

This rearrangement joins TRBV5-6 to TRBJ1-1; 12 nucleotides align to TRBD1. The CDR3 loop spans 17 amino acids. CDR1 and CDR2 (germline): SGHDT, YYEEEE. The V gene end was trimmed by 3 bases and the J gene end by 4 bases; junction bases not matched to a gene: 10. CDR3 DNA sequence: TGTGCCAGCAGCTCCCGGGACAGGGGGCTGGCGAGCACTGAAGCTTTCTTT. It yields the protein CASSSRDRGLASTEAFF.

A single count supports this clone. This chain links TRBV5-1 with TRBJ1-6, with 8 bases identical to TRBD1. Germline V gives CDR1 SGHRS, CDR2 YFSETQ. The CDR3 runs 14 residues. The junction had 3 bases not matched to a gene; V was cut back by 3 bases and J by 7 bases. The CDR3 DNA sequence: TGCGCCAGCAGCTGGGGACAGGAGAATTCACCCCTCCACTTT. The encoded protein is CASSWGQENSPLHF.

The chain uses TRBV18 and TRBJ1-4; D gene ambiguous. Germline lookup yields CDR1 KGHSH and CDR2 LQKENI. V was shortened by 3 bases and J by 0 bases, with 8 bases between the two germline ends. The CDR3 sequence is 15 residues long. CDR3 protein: CASSPSTATNEKLFF. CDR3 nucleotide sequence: TGTGCCAGCTCACCTTCGACTGCAACTAATGAAAAACTGTTTTTT.

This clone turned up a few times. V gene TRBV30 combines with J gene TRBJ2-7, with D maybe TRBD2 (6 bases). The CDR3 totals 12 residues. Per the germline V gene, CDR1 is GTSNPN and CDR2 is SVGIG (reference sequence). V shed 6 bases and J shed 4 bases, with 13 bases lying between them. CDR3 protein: CACLTLAYEQYF. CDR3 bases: TGTGCCTGCCTCACCCTAGCGTACGAGCAGTACTTC.

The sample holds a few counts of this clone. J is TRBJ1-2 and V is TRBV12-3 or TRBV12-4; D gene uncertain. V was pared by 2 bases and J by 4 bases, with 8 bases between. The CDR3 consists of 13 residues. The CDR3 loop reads CASSLFSSYGYTF. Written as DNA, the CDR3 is TGTGCCAGCAGTTTATTTTCCAGCTATGGCTACACCTTC.

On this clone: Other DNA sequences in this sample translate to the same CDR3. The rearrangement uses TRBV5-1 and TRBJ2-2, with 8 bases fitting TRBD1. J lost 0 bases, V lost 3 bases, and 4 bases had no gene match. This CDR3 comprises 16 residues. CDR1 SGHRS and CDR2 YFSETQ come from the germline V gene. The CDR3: CASSSSGQANTGELFF. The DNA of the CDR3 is TGCGCCAGCAGCTCCTCGGGACAGGCGAACACCGGGGAGCTGTTTTTT. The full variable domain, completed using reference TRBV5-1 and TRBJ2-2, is KAGVTQTPRYLIKTRGQQVTLSCSPISGHRSVSWYQQTPGQGLQFLFEYFSETQRNKGNFPGRFSGRQFSNSRSEMNVSTLELGDSALYLCASSSSGQANTGELFFGEGSRLTVL.

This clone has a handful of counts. The CDR3 spells CASSQVAGGGNEQFF. For the CDR3, the DNA is TGCGCCAGCAGCCAAGTCGCGGGAGGGGGCAATGAGCAGTTCTTC. This sequence joins TRBV4-3 and TRBJ2-1; 9 bases are shared with TRBD2. CDR1 LGHNA and CDR2 YSLEER come from the germline V gene. V dropped 1 base and J dropped 6; count of bases not matched to a gene: 4. The CDR3 is 15 amino acids.

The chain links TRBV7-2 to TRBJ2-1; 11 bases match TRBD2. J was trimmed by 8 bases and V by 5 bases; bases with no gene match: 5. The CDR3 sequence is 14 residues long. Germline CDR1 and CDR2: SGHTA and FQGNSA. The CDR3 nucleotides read TGTGCCAGCAGCAAGGGACTAGCGGTAGATGAGCAGTTCTTC. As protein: CASSKGLAVDEQFF. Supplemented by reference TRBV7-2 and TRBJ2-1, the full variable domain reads GAGVSQSPSNKVTEKGKDVELRCDPISGHTALYWYRQSLGQGLEFLIYFQGNSAPDKSGLPSDRFSAERTGGSVSTLTIQRTQQEDSAVYLCASSKGLAVDEQFFGPGTRLTVL.

CDR3 loop: CASGRQGVYEQYF. CDR3 DNA: TGTGCCAGCGGGCGACAGGGTGTCTACGAGCAGTACTTC. The chain carries TRBV7-9 and TRBJ2-7; 7 bases match TRBD1. The CDR3 runs to 13 residues. After removal of 8 bases from V and 3 bases from J, the junction contained 7 bases not matched to a gene. In germline, CDR1 is SEHNR, CDR2 FQNEAQ (reference sequence). The full variable domain, its missing parts supplied by reference TRBV7-9 and TRBJ2-7, is DTGVSQNPRHKITKRGQNVTFRCDPISEHNRLYWYRQTLGQGPEFLTYFQNEAQLEKSRLLSDRFSAERPKGSFSTLEIQRTEQGDSAMYLCASGRQGVYEQYFGPGTRLTVT.

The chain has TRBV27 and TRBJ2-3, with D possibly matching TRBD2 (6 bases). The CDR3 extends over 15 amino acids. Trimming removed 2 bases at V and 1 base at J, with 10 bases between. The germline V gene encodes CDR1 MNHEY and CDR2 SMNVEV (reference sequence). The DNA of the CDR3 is TGTGCCAGCAGTTTAGGGGGGATGGGCACAGATACGCAGTATTTT. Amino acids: CASSLGGMGTDTQYF.

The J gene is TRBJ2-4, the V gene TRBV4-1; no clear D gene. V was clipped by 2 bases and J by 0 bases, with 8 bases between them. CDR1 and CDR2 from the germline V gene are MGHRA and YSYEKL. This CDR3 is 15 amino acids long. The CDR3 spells CASSQPTGAKNIQYF. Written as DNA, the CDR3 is TGCGCCAGCAGCCAACCAACTGGAGCCAAAAACATTCAGTACTTC.

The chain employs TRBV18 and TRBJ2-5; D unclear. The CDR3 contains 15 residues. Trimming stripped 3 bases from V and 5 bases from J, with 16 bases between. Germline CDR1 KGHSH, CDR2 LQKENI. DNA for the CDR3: TGTGCCAGCTCACCTCCCGAGAGGTCGCGGGAGACCCAGTACTTC. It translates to CASSPPERSRETQYF.

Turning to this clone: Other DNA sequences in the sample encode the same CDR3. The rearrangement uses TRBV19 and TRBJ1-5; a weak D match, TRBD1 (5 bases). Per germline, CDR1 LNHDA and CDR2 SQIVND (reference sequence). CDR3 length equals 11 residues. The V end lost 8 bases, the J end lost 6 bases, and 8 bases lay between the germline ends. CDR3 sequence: CASGTGQPQHF. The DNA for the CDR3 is TGTGCCAGTGGGACTGGTCAGCCCCAGCATTTT.

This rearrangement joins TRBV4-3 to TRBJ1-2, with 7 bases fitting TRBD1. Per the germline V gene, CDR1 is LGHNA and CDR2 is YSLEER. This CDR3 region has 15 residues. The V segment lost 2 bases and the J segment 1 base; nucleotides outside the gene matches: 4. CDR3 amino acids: CASSQTDRDNYGYTF. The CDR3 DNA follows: TGCGCCAGCAGCCAAACTGACAGGGATAACTATGGCTACACCTTC.

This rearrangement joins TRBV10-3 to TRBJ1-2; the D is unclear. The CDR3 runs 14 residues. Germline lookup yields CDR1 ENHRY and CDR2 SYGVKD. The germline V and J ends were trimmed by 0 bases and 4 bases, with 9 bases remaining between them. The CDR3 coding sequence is TGTGCCATCAGTGAGTCTTCCTGGCCCTATGGCTACACCTTC. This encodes CAISESSWPYGYTF.

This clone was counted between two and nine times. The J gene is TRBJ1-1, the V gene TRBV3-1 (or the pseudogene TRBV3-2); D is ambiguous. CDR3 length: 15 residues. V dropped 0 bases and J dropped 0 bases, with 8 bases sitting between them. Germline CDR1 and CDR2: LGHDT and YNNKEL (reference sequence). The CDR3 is CASSQDASVNTEAFF. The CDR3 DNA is TGTGCCAGCAGCCAAGATGCATCGGTGAACACTGAAGCTTTCTTT.